The 25 T cell receptor beta chains below were found in one sample sequenced in a study of CXCR3-negative and CXCR3-positive naive CD8 T cells. Study-level points and caveats: TRB CDR3s were more hydrophobic in CXCR3-positive than in CXCR3-negative naive cells.

UMI-labeled 5' RACE yielded the TRB cDNA libraries. TCRdb re-called the 5' RACE reads and shows each CDR3 protein once, DNA omitted. This table lists about 150,000 distinct CDR3 sequences. Their antigen targets remain unknown. The specimen was naive CXCR3+ CD8+ T cells from blood. Subset denoted: CD45RO-CCR7+CD27+CD95- naive CD8+ T cells expressing CXCR3 (TNR3+). These receptors all stem from a human donor in good health. Some clones in this sample may be carry-over from other donors' samples.

The chain couples TRBV15 to TRBJ1-5; lacking DNA, the TRBD1 call made by TCRdb goes unchecked. CDR3 length: 15 amino acids. CDR1 and CDR2 from the germline V gene are LNHNV and YYDKDF (reference sequence). Here the CDR3 reads CATSLRTGDYQPQHF.

The CDR3 sequence: CSVERGRGSTGELFF. The chain is built from TRBV29-1 and TRBJ2-2; with no DNA, the TCRdb D assignment of TRBD1 cannot be verified. Germline lookup yields CDR1 SQVTM and CDR2 ANQGSEA. The CDR3 loop spans 15 amino acids.

The chain employs TRBV7-9 and TRBJ2-7; absent DNA, TCRdb's TRBD1 call cannot be checked. The CDR3 runs 17 residues. CDR1 and CDR2 from the germline V gene are SEHNR and FQNEAQ (reference sequence). CDR3 region: CASSLAMGQISSYEQYF. Drawing the rest from reference TRBV7-9 and TRBJ2-7, the complete variable domain is DTGVSQNPRHKITKRGQNVTFRCDPISEHNRLYWYRQTLGQGPEFLTYFQNEAQLEKSRLLSDRFSAERPKGSFSTLEIQRTEQGDSAMYLCASSLAMGQISSYEQYFGPGTRLTVT.

The chain carries TRBV11-3 and TRBJ2-1; TCRdb proposes TRBD1, but this gene call is untestable without DNA. CDR3 length: 15 residues. Germline V gene sequence: CDR1 SGHNT, CDR2 YENEEA. The CDR3 is CASSLGPLTGHEQFF.

The chain is built from TRBV9 and TRBJ2-1. Per the germline V gene, CDR1 is SGDLS and CDR2 is YYNGEE. The CDR3 spans 16 residues. CDR3: CASSVATGPTYNEQFF. Using reference TRBV9 and TRBJ2-1 for the parts outside the CDR3, the full variable domain is DSGVTQTPKHLITATGQRVTLRCSPRSGDLSVYWYQQSLDQGLQFLIQYYNGEERAKGNILERFSAQQFPDLHSELNLSSLELGDSALYFCASSVATGPTYNEQFFGPGTRLTVL.

V is TRBV7-9 and J is TRBJ2-5; TCRdb names TRBD1, which stays unverified in the absence of DNA. Germline assignment: CDR1 SEHNR and CDR2 FQNEAQ (reference sequence). This CDR3 spans 16 amino acids. This chain's CDR3 is CASSSRGARTQETQYF.

This chain connects TRBV2 to TRBJ2-7; the D gene TCRdb calls, TRBD2, cannot be checked with no DNA. The CDR3 extends over 13 amino acids. CDR1 and CDR2 (germline): SNHLY, FYNNEI. The chain's CDR3 is CASGSSGAYEQYF.

The chain employs TRBV28 and TRBJ1-6; checking the TCRdb D call of TRBD1 is not possible without DNA. Germline V gene data show CDR1 as MDHEN and CDR2 as SYDVKM. The length of the CDR3 is 18 residues. CDR3 residues: CASSLGVGTGHYNSPLHF.

The chain links TRBV3-1 to TRBJ2-5. The CDR3 loop spans 15 amino acids. Germline CDR1 and CDR2: LGHDT and YNNKEL (reference sequence). The chain's CDR3 is CASSQVLDWEETQYF.

The rearrangement links TRBV20-1 to TRBJ2-7; TCRdb outputs TRBD1, but without DNA this stays unchecked. CDR3 length: 13 residues. Germline assignment: CDR1 DFQATT and CDR2 SNEGSKA (reference sequence). Here the CDR3 reads CSSADRAFYEQYF.

V is TRBV13 and J is TRBJ2-7; TCRdb picks TRBD1, but there is no DNA to check that call. This CDR3 region has 13 residues. Per the germline V gene, CDR1 is PRHDT and CDR2 is FYEKMQ (reference sequence). CDR3: CASSYTGTYEQYF. The full variable domain, with the rest looked up from reference TRBV13 and TRBJ2-7, is AAGVIQSPRHLIKEKRETATLKCYPIPRHDTVYWYQQGPGQDPQFLISFYEKMQSDKGSIPDRFSAQQFSDYHSELNMSSLELGDSALYFCASSYTGTYEQYFGPGTRLTVT.

The chain combines TRBV18 with TRBJ2-5; the TRBD2 assignment by TCRdb is unverifiable without DNA. Germline values: CDR1 KGHSH, CDR2 LQKENI. CDR3 size: 16 residues. CDR3 residues: CASSPGENQYQETQYF.

This rearrangement joins TRBV4-1 to TRBJ1-2. The CDR3 has 13 amino acids. Germline CDR1 and CDR2: MGHRA and YSYEKL. The CDR3 is CASSPGEGYGYTF.

V gene TRBV15 combines with J gene TRBJ2-7; the TCRdb D gene call, TRBD1, has no DNA to confirm it. This CDR3 spans 18 amino acids. From germline, CDR1 is LNHNV and CDR2 YYDKDF (reference sequence). CDR3 protein: CATSRNQLMQGASYEQYF.

The chain employs TRBV20-1 and TRBJ2-7; TCRdb reports TRBD1, a call that lacks DNA to check it against. This CDR3 spans 14 amino acids. CDR1 is DFQATT, CDR2 SNEGSKA, per germline (reference sequence). The CDR3: CSAHRQGASYEQYF.

This chain joins TRBV12-3 or TRBV12-4 and TRBJ2-3. There are 14 residues in the CDR3. The CDR3 region is CASKQETSTDTQYF.

The chain combines TRBV2 with TRBJ2-1; as DNA is missing, the TRBD2 call by TCRdb cannot be tested. CDR1 SNHLY and CDR2 FYNNEI come from the germline V gene. The CDR3 has 14 amino acids. The CDR3 loop is CASRKAGGEGEQFF.

The J gene is TRBJ2-5, the V gene TRBV7-3; TCRdb designates TRBD2, a call that cannot be tested without DNA. CDR3 length: 16 amino acids. CDR1 and CDR2 from the germline V gene are SGHTA and FQGTGA. This CDR3 is CASSLTGLAGVETQYF.

This chain connects TRBV27 to TRBJ1-2; lacking DNA, the TRBD1 call made by TCRdb goes unchecked. Per germline, CDR1 MNHEY and CDR2 SMNVEV (reference sequence). The CDR3 is 13 amino acids. Here the CDR3 reads CASTQGADYGYTF.

This chain connects TRBV7-9 to TRBJ2-2. The CDR3 sequence is 14 residues long. Germline-derived CDR1 and CDR2 are SEHNR and FQNEAQ (reference sequence). CDR3 region: CASSLDYSTGELFF.

The chain is built from TRBV19 and TRBJ1-5; TCRdb's D call, TRBD1, is unchecked because there is no DNA. This CDR3 region has 16 residues. Germline CDR1 reads LNHDA; CDR2 reads SQIVND (reference sequence). CDR3 in amino acids: CASTLGGQSNNQPQHF.

This rearrangement joins TRBV7-9 to TRBJ2-1; TCRdb lists TRBD1, though no DNA is available to test this call. The germline V gene has CDR1 SEHNR and CDR2 FQNEAQ (reference sequence). The CDR3 is 15 amino acids. The CDR3 sequence: CASSPTGDSYNEQFF.

V usage is TRBV29-1 and J usage is TRBJ1-1. Germline-derived CDR1 and CDR2 are SQVTM and ANQGSEA. CDR3 length equals 13 residues. The CDR3 loop is CSVDGLRETEAFF.

The gene calls are TRBV5-1 and TRBJ1-1; TCRdb proposes TRBD1, but this gene call is untestable without DNA. The CDR3 length is 19 residues. Germline loops: CDR1 SGHRS, CDR2 YFSETQ. The CDR3 protein is CASSLEGTWIGEMNTEAFF.

The chain uses TRBV2 and TRBJ1-2. Germline CDR1 is SNHLY and CDR2 is FYNNEI. The CDR3 length is 15 residues. The CDR3 spells CASSSPTVEGGGYTF.